A selection of T cell receptor beta chains follows, all from one sample in a study of blood T cell repertoires in COVID-19. This table comes from immunoSEQ multiplex PCR, and its TCRdb copy is limited to in-frame clones, with some not included. Altogether 180,000 or so clones are present, just under 80% being singletons, with the ten largest covering 2.8%. Sample: peripheral blood. These receptors all stem from a woman of 80 years or more with active or convalescent COVID-19. Both conserved end residues are part of each CDR3. The D gene is left open where the match is weak. For some rows the clone size is stated as once, few or many, or as a class when expanded; others skip it.

CDR3aa,CDR3nt,j_gene,d_gene,v_gene,abundance
CASSVTSGTYEQYF,TGTGCCAGCAGCGTGACTAGCGGGACATACGAGCAGTACTTC,TRBJ2-7,TRBD2,TRBV9,-
CASRDQGAGETQYF,TGTGCCAGCAGGGACCAGGGGGCCGGGGAGACCCAGTACTTC,TRBJ2-5,TRBD1,TRBV2,-
CASSISGGAPGELFF,TGTGCCAGTAGTATCAGCGGGGGGGCGCCCGGGGAGCTGTTTTTT,TRBJ2-2,TRBD2,TRBV19,-
CASSPGVNTEAFF,TGTGCCAGCTCCCCCGGGGTGAACACTGAAGCTTTCTTT,TRBJ1-1,-,TRBV18,once
CASNLNWGQGGYGYTF,TGTGCCAGCAACCTAAATTGGGGACAGGGGGGCTATGGCTACACCTTC,TRBJ1-2,TRBD1,TRBV2,-
CASSQSTTGAGYTF,TGTGCCAGCAGCCAGAGTACGACAGGGGCTGGCTACACCTTC,TRBJ1-2,TRBD1,TRBV3-1/TRBV3-2,-
CASRQGAYNEQFF,TGTGCCAGCAGACAGGGAGCCTACAATGAGCAGTTCTTC,TRBJ2-1,TRBD1,TRBV19,once
CAWMRTGVKETQYF,TGTGCCTGGATGAGGACAGGGGTAAAAGAGACCCAGTACTTC,TRBJ2-5,TRBD1,TRBV30,-
CASSKGTGAYEQYF,TGTGCCAGCAGCAAAGGGACAGGGGCCTACGAGCAGTACTTC,TRBJ2-7,-,TRBV21-1,-
CASRPDRGLFYEQYF,TGCGCCAGCAGGCCCGACAGGGGGCTGTTCTACGAGCAGTACTTC,TRBJ2-7,TRBD1,TRBV10-1,-
CASSSRGQGAYGYTF,TGTGCCAGCAGTTCCCGAGGACAGGGGGCCTATGGCTACACCTTC,TRBJ1-2,TRBD1,TRBV6-6,-
CASSLGTGNYGYTF,TGTGCCAGCAGCTTAGGGACGGGAAACTATGGCTACACCTTC,TRBJ1-2,-,TRBV7-9,few
CASSPDGGRRIYGYTF,TGTGCCAGCAGCCCTGATGGGGGCCGGCGAATTTATGGCTACACCTTC,TRBJ1-2,-,TRBV5-6,-
CASSASTGDHSPLHF,TGTGCCAGCAGTGCGTCAACAGGGGACCATTCACCCCTCCACTTT,TRBJ1-6,TRBD1,TRBV2,-
CASSDRGPGTDTQYF,TGTGCCAGCAGCGACAGGGGCCCGGGCACAGATACGCAGTATTTT,TRBJ2-3,TRBD1,TRBV27,-
CASTFGRGSTYEQYF,TGCGCCAGCACTTTCGGGCGGGGGTCTACATACGAGCAGTACTTC,TRBJ2-7,TRBD2,TRBV4-1,few
CASSQGPRSSTGELFF,TGCGCCAGCAGCCAAGGTCCCCGGAGTTCCACCGGGGAGCTGTTTTTT,TRBJ2-2,-,TRBV4-1,-
CASSPQSGTEAFF,TGTGCCAGCAGCCCTCAGTCGGGAACTGAAGCTTTCTTT,TRBJ1-1,-,TRBV9,few
CASSSDSTIYGYTF,TGTGCCAGCAGTAGCGACAGTACGATCTATGGCTACACCTTC,TRBJ1-2,-,TRBV28,-
CASSPSGLGNTEAFF,TGTGCCAGCAGCCCTAGTGGACTGGGCAACACTGAAGCTTTCTTT,TRBJ1-1,-,TRBV9,few
CATSDFRLKLYF,TGTGCCACCAGTGACTTTCGACTTAAGCTATACTTC,TRBJ2-5,-,TRBV24-1,-
CASNRLDNQPQHF,TGTGCCAGCAACAGGCTCGACAATCAGCCCCAGCATTTT,TRBJ1-5,-,TRBV28,-
CASNRDRGLINYGYTF,TGTGCCAGCAACCGGGACAGGGGCCTAATTAACTATGGCTACACCTTC,TRBJ1-2,-,TRBV21-1,few
CASSISQRETQYF,TGTGCCAGTAGTATATCGCAGCGGGAGACCCAGTACTTC,TRBJ2-5,-,TRBV19,-
CASIDSGSIVQYF,TGTGCCAGCATCGACAGTGGTTCTATCGTTCAGTACTTC,TRBJ2-7,-,TRBV27,-
CASSQLLALEQYF,TGCGCCAGCAGCCAGTTACTAGCACTCGAGCAGTACTTC,TRBJ2-7,-,TRBV4-1,-
CASSCDRGRVQPQHF,TGTGCCAGCAGCTGCGACAGGGGGCGCGTTCAGCCCCAGCATTTT,TRBJ1-5,TRBD1,TRBV9,-
CASSQLAGFGELFF,TGTGCCAGCAGCCAACTAGCGGGGTTCGGGGAGCTGTTTTTT,TRBJ2-2,TRBD2,TRBV2,-
CASSPFGGSYEQYF,TGTGCCAGCAGCCCATTCGGAGGCAGCTACGAGCAGTACTTC,TRBJ2-7,-,TRBV7-2,once
CARSPGVVSGGIYEQYF,TGTGCCAGAAGCCCGGGAGTCGTTAGCGGGGGGATCTACGAGCAGTACTTC,TRBJ2-7,TRBD2,TRBV5-3,few
CASSLAGQSYNEQFF,TGTGCCAGCAGCTTAGCCGGACAATCCTACAATGAGCAGTTCTTC,TRBJ2-1,-,TRBV7-2,few
CASSQSPGGNYEQYF,TGTGCCAGCAGTCAGAGTCCAGGGGGAAACTACGAGCAGTACTTC,TRBJ2-7,TRBD1,TRBV28,few
CASSQGRNSPLHF,TGCGCCAGCAGCCAAGGGAGGAATTCACCCCTCCACTTT,TRBJ1-6,-,TRBV5-1,-
CASSSPGLAYEQYF,TGTGCCAGCAGCTCGCCGGGACTAGCGTACGAGCAGTACTTC,TRBJ2-7,TRBD2,TRBV5-8,-
CASTGQGVGNTIYF,TGTGCCAGCACCGGACAGGGAGTTGGAAACACCATATATTTT,TRBJ1-3,TRBD1,TRBV9,-
CASSLGRGRADTQYF,TGTGCCAGCAGCTTAGGGAGGGGCCGGGCAGATACGCAGTATTTT,TRBJ2-3,TRBD2,TRBV7-3,-
CASSPLPGMNTEAFF,TGTGCCAGCAGCCCTCTCCCCGGGATGAACACTGAAGCTTTCTTT,TRBJ1-1,-,TRBV3-1/TRBV3-2,-
CSVAVSYNSPLHF,TGCAGCGTTGCGGTCTCCTATAATTCACCCCTCCACTTT,TRBJ1-6,-,TRBV29-1,-
CASSFLGQGVEEQYF,TGTGCCAGCAGCTTTTTGGGACAGGGTGTAGAAGAGCAGTACTTC,TRBJ2-7,TRBD1,TRBV7-2,-
CASRMRGGPETQYF,TGTGCCAGCCGGATGAGGGGGGGGCCCGAGACCCAGTACTTC,TRBJ2-5,-,TRBV2,once
CASSLAGEQYF,TGTGCCAGTAGTCTTGCAGGCGAGCAGTACTTC,TRBJ2-7,-,TRBV19,-
CASSRDRVGATNEKLFF,TGTGCCAGCTCACGGGACAGGGTCGGAGCAACTAATGAAAAACTGTTTTTT,TRBJ1-4,TRBD1,TRBV18,-
CASSPGTEYGYTF,TGTGCCAGCAGCCCAGGGACAGAGTATGGCTACACCTTC,TRBJ1-2,TRBD1,TRBV7-8,-
CASSTQAGGPPDTQYF,TGTGCCAGCAGCACCCAAGCGGGGGGGCCCCCAGATACGCAGTATTTT,TRBJ2-3,TRBD2,TRBV9,few
CASSIGTGAYEQYF,TGTGCCAGCAGCATAGGGACAGGGGCCTACGAGCAGTACTTC,TRBJ2-7,TRBD1,TRBV5-8,-